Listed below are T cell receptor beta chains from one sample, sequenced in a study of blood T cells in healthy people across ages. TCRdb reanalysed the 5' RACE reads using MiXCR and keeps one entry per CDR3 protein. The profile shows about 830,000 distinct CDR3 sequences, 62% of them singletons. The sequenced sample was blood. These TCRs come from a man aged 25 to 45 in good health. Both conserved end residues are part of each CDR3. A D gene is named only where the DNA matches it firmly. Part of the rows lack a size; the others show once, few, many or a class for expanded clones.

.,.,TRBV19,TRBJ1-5,TGTGCCAGTAGTATAACCCAGGGGAAGGGTACGGCCAATCAGCCCCAGCATTTT,CASSITQGKGTANQPQHF
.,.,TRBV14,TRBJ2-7,TGTGCCAGCAGCCAGGGGAGACAGGAACCCTACGAGCAGTACTTC,CASSQGRQEPYEQYF
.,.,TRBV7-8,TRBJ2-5,TGTGCCAGCCTAACCTTGGGGGGAGAGACCCAGTACTTC,CASLTLGGETQYF
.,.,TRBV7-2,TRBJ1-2,TGTGCCAGCAGTTTGAACCCAGAATCCTATGGCTACACCTTC,CASSLNPESYGYTF
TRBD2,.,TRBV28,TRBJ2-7,TGTGCCAGCAGTCGTCCAGTGGGACTAGCTACCTCCGAGCAGTACTTC,CASSRPVGLATSEQYF
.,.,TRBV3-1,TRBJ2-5,TGTGCCAGCATAGGCTGGACGGAACAAGAGACCCAGTACTTC,CASIGWTEQETQYF
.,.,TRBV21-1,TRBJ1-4,TGTGCCAGCAGCCAATACCAGGACTCCCCACGGGCAACTAATGAAAAACCGTTTTTT,CASSQYQDSPRATNEKPFF
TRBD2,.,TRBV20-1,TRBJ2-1,TGCAGTGCTAGAAAGCCGGGACTAGCGGGGAGATTGCAGTTCTTC,CSARKPGLAGRLQFF
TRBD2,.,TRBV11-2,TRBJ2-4,TGTGCCAGCAGCCTACGACTAGCGGGGGGCAAAAACATTCAGTACTTC,CASSLRLAGGKNIQYF
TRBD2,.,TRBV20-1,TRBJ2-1,TGCAGTGCTTCCCAACCCTCTAGCGGGGGGGCCTTTTATGAGCAGTTCTTC,CSASQPSSGGAFYEQFF
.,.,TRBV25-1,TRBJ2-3,TGTGCCAGCAGTGAATACGGCCAGGGAGCCACAGATACGCAGTATTTT,CASSEYGQGATDTQYF
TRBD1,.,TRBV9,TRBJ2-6,TGTGCCAGCAGCGTGACCACAGGGGGGCTCAACTCTGGGGCCAACGTCCTGACTTTC,CASSVTTGGLNSGANVLTF
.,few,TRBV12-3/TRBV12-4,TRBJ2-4,TGTGCCAGCAGACCCGGAGCCGAAACCAAAAACATTCAGTACTTC,CASRPGAETKNIQYF
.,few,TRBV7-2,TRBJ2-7,TGTGCCAGCAGCGCCGGCCTTTACGAGCAGTACTTC,CASSAGLYEQYF
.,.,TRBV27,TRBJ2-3,TGTGCCAACAGTTTTGGCACAGATACGCAGTATTTT,CANSFGTDTQYF
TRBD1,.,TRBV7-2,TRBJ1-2,TGTGCCAGCTGCCTCCGGGACAGGTTGTCCTATGGCTACACCTTC,CASCLRDRLSYGYTF
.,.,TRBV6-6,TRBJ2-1,TGTGCCAGCAGTTCCTCAGGGGAGGGGAACAATGAGCAGTTCTTC,CASSSSGEGNNEQFF
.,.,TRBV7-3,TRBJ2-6,TGTGCCAGCAGCTTAACCTCAGGGAGCTCTGGGGCCAACGTCCTGACTTTC,CASSLTSGSSGANVLTF
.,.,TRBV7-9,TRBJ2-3,TGTGCCAGCAGCTTCGGGACCCCGGACGGGGATACGCAGTATTTT,CASSFGTPDGDTQYF
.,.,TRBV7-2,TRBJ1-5,TGTGCCAGCAGCCGACTCCGGGGCCCTTATAGCAATCAGCCCCAGCATTTT,CASSRLRGPYSNQPQHF
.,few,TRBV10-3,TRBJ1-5,TGTGCCATCAGTGAGTCGAACACAGGCGAACAGCCCCAGCATTTT,CAISESNTGEQPQHF
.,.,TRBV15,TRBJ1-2,TGTGCCACCAGCACCTACTCCCGGGACACGACTAACTATGGCTACACCTTC,CATSTYSRDTTNYGYTF
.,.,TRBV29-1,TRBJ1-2,TGCAGCGTAGTCCAGGGAGGAGCTAACTATGGCTACACCTTC,CSVVQGGANYGYTF
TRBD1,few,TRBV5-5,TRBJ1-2,TGTGCCAGCAGCCAACAGGGGTCTAACTATGGCTACACCTTC,CASSQQGSNYGYTF
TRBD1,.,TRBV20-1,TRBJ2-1,TGCAGTGCTACGAACAGGGGGTACCTTAGTGAGCAGTTCTTC,CSATNRGYLSEQFF
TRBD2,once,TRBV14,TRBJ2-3,TGTGCCAGCAGCCGACCTCCGGGAGGGTACACAGATACGCAGTATTTT,CASSRPPGGYTDTQYF
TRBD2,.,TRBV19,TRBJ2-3,TGTGCCAGTAGTATGTTAGCGGGTACAGATACGCAGTATTTT,CASSMLAGTDTQYF
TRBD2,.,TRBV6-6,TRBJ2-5,TGTGCCAGCAGTTACTTTTGGGGCGGGGGGGAAGAGACCCAGTACTTC,CASSYFWGGGEETQYF
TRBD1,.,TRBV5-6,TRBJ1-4,TGTGCCAGCAGCCGCTACCGGACAGGTGGTTATGAAAAACTGTTTTTT,CASSRYRTGGYEKLFF
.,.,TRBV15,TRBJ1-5,TGTGCCACGGGCCAGGGGTTTTGGAATCAGCCCCAGCATTTT,CATGQGFWNQPQHF
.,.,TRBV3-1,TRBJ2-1,TGTGCCAGCAGCCAAGATGCAAACTCCTACAATGAGCAGTTCTTC,CASSQDANSYNEQFF
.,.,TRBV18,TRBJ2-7,TGTGCCAGCTCACCAAGGGGGGGAGGGGACTACGAGCAGTACTTC,CASSPRGGGDYEQYF
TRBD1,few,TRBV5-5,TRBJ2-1,TGTGCCAGCAGCTCGGACAGGGTGGGTGAGCAGTTCTTC,CASSSDRVGEQFF
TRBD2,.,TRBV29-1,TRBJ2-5,TGCAGCGTTTTCCTAGCGGCGAAACAAGAGACCCAGTACTTC,CSVFLAAKQETQYF
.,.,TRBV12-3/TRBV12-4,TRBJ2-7,TGTGCCAGCAGTTTATCGGGACCCCAGATCGAGCAGTACTTC,CASSLSGPQIEQYF
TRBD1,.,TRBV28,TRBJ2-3,TGTGCCAGCAGTTCATCCGGGACAGTGAATGCGCAGTATTTT,CASSSSGTVNAQYF
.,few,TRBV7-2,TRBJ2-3,TGTGCCAGCAGCTTAGGGACAGTGAGCACAGATACGCAGTATTTT,CASSLGTVSTDTQYF
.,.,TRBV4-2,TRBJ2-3,TGTGCCAGCAGCCAAGATAAACAGGGATACGCAGATACGCAGTATTTT,CASSQDKQGYADTQYF
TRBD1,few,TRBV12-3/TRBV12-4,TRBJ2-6,TGTGCCAGCAGGGACAGGGGACAAGCTGGGGCCAACGTCCTGACTTTC,CASRDRGQAGANVLTF
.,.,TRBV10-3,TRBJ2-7,TGTGCCATCAGTGAGACCCTGAGGGGGTCCGAGCAGTACTTC,CAISETLRGSEQYF
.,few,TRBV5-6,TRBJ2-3,TGTGCCAGCAGCCGGGACACAGCTAGCACAGATACGCAGTATTTT,CASSRDTASTDTQYF
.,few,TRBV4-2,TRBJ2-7,TGTGCCAGCAGCCAAAACCGGGACGGGACCTCCTACGAGCAGTACTTC,CASSQNRDGTSYEQYF
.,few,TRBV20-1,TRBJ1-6,TGCAGTGCTACGATGGGACGGGGGAATTCACCCCTCCACTTT,CSATMGRGNSPLHF
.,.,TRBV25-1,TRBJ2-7,TGTGCCAGCAGTGAATTCGACAGGAGCTCCTACGAGCAGTACTTC,CASSEFDRSSYEQYF
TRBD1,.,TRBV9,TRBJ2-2,TGTGCCAGCAGCGTCCGCAGGGGGACAGGGGTAACCGGGGAGCTGTTTTTT,CASSVRRGTGVTGELFF
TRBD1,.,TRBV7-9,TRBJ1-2,TGTGCCAGCAGCTTATTCCGGACAGGGGCCGGCTACACCTTC,CASSLFRTGAGYTF
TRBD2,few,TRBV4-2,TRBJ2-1,TGTGCCAGCAGCCTAGACGCGGGGACTAGCGGGGAAAATGAGCAGTTCTTC,CASSLDAGTSGENEQFF
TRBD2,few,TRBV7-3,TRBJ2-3,TGTGCCAGCAGCCCTACTAGCGGGGGGTACACAGATACGCAGTATTTT,CASSPTSGGYTDTQYF
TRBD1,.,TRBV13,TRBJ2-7,TGTGCCAGCAGCTTGGGGACAGGGGGCCACGAGCAGTACTTC,CASSLGTGGHEQYF
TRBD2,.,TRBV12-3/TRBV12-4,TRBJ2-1,TGTGCCAGCCAGACTAGCGGGGGAAACAATGAGCAGTTCTTC,CASQTSGGNNEQFF
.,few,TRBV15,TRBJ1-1,TGTGCCACCAGCAGAGATCAATTGGAGATGAACACTGAAGCTTTCTTT,CATSRDQLEMNTEAFF
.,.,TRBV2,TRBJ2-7,TGTGCCAGCATGGCTGGACGTTACGAGCAGTACTTC,CASMAGRYEQYF
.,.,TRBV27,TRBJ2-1,TGTGCCAGCAGTTTGACCTATTCCTACAATGAGCAGTTCTTC,CASSLTYSYNEQFF
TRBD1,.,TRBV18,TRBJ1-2,TGTGCCAGCTCACCACCGGTGACAGGGCGGGGTGGCTACACCTTC,CASSPPVTGRGGYTF
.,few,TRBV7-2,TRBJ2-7,TGTGCCAGCAGCGAAGCGGGCCTCACCTACGAGCAGTACTTC,CASSEAGLTYEQYF
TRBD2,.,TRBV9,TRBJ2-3,TGTGCCAGCAGCGTCGTCGGGTCGGGGGGAGATACGCAGTATTTT,CASSVVGSGGDTQYF
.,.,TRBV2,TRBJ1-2,TGTGCCAGCAGTGCCCAGGGAGATAACTATGGCTACACCTTC,CASSAQGDNYGYTF
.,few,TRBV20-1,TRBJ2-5,TGCAGTGCTGACGGGGTGACCCAGTACTTC,CSADGVTQYF
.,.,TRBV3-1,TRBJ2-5,TGTGCCAGCAGCCAAGACCCCGGAGGCGCGACCCAGTACTTC,CASSQDPGGATQYF
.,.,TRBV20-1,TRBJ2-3,TGCAGTGCCCGCGGACTCATTGCAGATACGCAGTATTTT,CSARGLIADTQYF